This is a list of T cell receptor beta chains from one sample in a study of T cells in Graves' hyperthyroidism and ophthalmopathy. TCRdb ran MiXCR on the multiplex PCR reads and lists one entry per CDR3 protein. Counted here are 300,000 to 400,000 distinct CDR3 sequences, approximately 17% occurring once; the ten biggest clones make up about 38%. Sequenced: blood. The receptors stem from a man aged 18 to 29 with Graves' ophthalmopathy. Both conserved end residues are part of each CDR3. Each record gives: V gene, clone size, J gene, D gene, CDR3 protein, CDR3 DNA. D genes are given only for firm matches. A row's size may be missing; if present it is once, few, many or a size class.

TRBV6-1	-	TRBJ1-6	TRBD1	CASGTGGGFVYNSPLHF	TGTGCCAGCGGGACAGGGGGCGGTTTCGTTTATAATTCACCCCTCCACTTT
TRBV6-2/TRBV6-3	-	TRBJ2-2	-	CASSYSLDYNTGELFF	TGTGCCAGCAGTTACTCGCTGGACTACAACACCGGGGAGCTGTTTTTT
TRBV11-2	many	TRBJ1-2	-	CASSPPSYGYTF	TGTGCCAGCAGCCCCCCCTCCTATGGCTACACCTTC
TRBV7-2	-	TRBJ2-1	TRBD2	CASSRRAGEYNEQFF	TGTGCCAGCAGCCGCCGAGCGGGGGAGTACAATGAGCAGTTCTTC
TRBV6-4	-	TRBJ1-6	-	CASSEGGPNSPLHF	TGTGCCAGCAGTGAAGGGGGACCAAATTCACCCCTCCACTTT
TRBV13	many	TRBJ2-7	TRBD1	CASSSQLQGALYEQYF	TGTGCCAGCAGCTCGCAATTACAGGGGGCTCTCTACGAGCAGTACTTC
TRBV19	few	TRBJ1-1	-	CASSALGVNTEAFF	TGTGCCAGTAGTGCCCTAGGGGTGAACACTGAAGCTTTCTTT
TRBV14	-	TRBJ1-5	-	CASSQATVNQPQHF	TGTGCCAGCAGCCAAGCTACGGTCAATCAGCCCCAGCATTTT
TRBV19	-	TRBJ1-1	-	CASSRTAIPQPRYLGAEAFF	TGTGCCAGTAGTAGGACAGCGATTCCCCAGCCCCGCTATCTAGGCGCTGAAGCTTTCTTT
TRBV6-5	many	TRBJ2-6	-	CASSYSEGSGANVLTF	TGTGCCAGCAGTTACTCGGAAGGTTCTGGGGCCAACGTCCTGACTTTC
TRBV6-1	many	TRBJ2-2	-	CASKQGPNTGELFF	TGTGCCAGCAAACAGGGCCCGAACACCGGGGAGCTGTTTTTT
TRBV20-1	many	TRBJ1-1	TRBD1	CSATGTGITEAFF	TGCAGTGCTACCGGGACAGGGATCACTGAAGCTTTCTTT
TRBV25-1	-	TRBJ2-5	-	CASSGDTREETQYF	TGTGCCAGCAGCGGGGACACCCGGGAGGAGACCCAGTACTTC
TRBV28	many	TRBJ2-3	-	CASRPSPGAGRTDTQYF	TGTGCCAGCAGGCCCTCCCCAGGGGCCGGACGCACAGATACGCAGTATTTT
TRBV12-3/TRBV12-4	many	TRBJ1-1	-	CASSLKGRGNTEAFF	TGTGCCAGCAGTTTGAAGGGCAGGGGGAACACTGAAGCTTTCTTT
TRBV6-2/TRBV6-3	many	TRBJ1-1	TRBD1	CASSFTGVAFF	TGTGCCAGCAGTTTTACAGGGGTAGCTTTCTTT
TRBV3-1	many	TRBJ2-5	TRBD1	CASSRAGQGETQYF	TGTGCCAGCAGCCGCGCGGGACAGGGAGAGACCCAGTACTTC
TRBV5-8	-	TRBJ1-4	-	CASSLGASTNEKLFF	TGTGCCAGCAGCTTGGGGGCCTCAACTAATGAAAAACTGTTTTTT
TRBV6-5	many	TRBJ1-2	-	CASSYVDGNYGYTF	TGTGCCAGCAGTTACGTTGACGGAAACTATGGCTACACCTTC
TRBV27	few	TRBJ1-1	-	CATAGMNTEAFF	TGTGCCACCGCAGGGATGAACACTGAAGCTTTCTTT
TRBV3-1	many	TRBJ2-5	TRBD2	CASSQEIETSGVETQYF	TGTGCCAGCAGCCAAGAAATTGAGACTAGCGGGGTAGAGACCCAGTACTTC
TRBV27	many	TRBJ1-2	-	CASSLAGTYGYTF	TGTGCCAGCAGTTTGGCGGGGACCTATGGCTACACCTTC
TRBV6-1	many	TRBJ1-2	TRBD1	CASSEQGAVPGYGYTF	TGTGCCAGCAGTGAACAGGGGGCGGTTCCAGGCTATGGCTACACCTTC
TRBV12-3/TRBV12-4	many	TRBJ1-6	-	CASSFQTISYNSPLHF	TGTGCCAGCAGTTTCCAGACCATAAGCTACAATTCACCCCTCCACTTT
TRBV28	-	TRBJ1-6	-	CATGGGGFSSYNSPLHF	TGTGCCACCGGAGGGGGGGGTTTTAGCTCCTATAATTCACCCCTCCACTTT
TRBV5-1	few	TRBJ2-7	-	CASSLETGPSEQYF	TGCGCCAGCAGCTTAGAAACAGGCCCCAGCGAGCAGTACTTC
TRBV4-2	-	TRBJ2-2	-	CASSQRQDWNANTGELFF	TGTGCCAGCAGCCAGAGACAGGACTGGAACGCGAACACCGGGGAGCTGTTTTTT
TRBV6-5	-	TRBJ1-2	-	CASSYQANYGYTF	TGTGCCAGCAGTTACCAGGCTAACTATGGCTACACCTTC
TRBV9	many	TRBJ1-1	-	CASSVRENTEAFF	TGTGCCAGCAGCGTCAGGGAAAACACTGAAGCTTTCTTT
TRBV12-3/TRBV12-4	many	TRBJ1-6	-	CASSFSLTAANSPLHF	TGTGCCAGCAGTTTTTCATTGACGGCAGCCAATTCACCCCTCCACTTT
TRBV12-3/TRBV12-4	many	TRBJ2-2	-	CASRFGTSGLGLTGELFF	TGTGCCAGCCGCTTCGGGACATCCGGATTAGGGCTCACCGGGGAGCTGTTTTTT
TRBV18	many	TRBJ2-7	-	CASSGRDATSYEQYF	TGTGCCAGCTCAGGCCGGGACGCGACAAGTTATGAGCAGTACTTC
TRBV19	-	TRBJ2-7	-	CASSDRRWGPYEQYF	TGTGCCAGTAGTGACCGGCGGTGGGGTCCCTACGAGCAGTACTTC
TRBV15	few	TRBJ1-2	-	CATSRESLVQHYGYTF	TGTGCCACCAGCAGAGAATCGCTCGTCCAGCACTATGGCTACACCTTC
TRBV28	many	TRBJ1-2	TRBD1	CASSFWDRYYGYTF	TGTGCCAGCAGTTTTTGGGACAGGTACTATGGCTACACCTTC
TRBV28	many	TRBJ1-6	-	CASSLGGRRNYNSPLHF	TGTGCCAGCAGTTTAGGGGGGCGTCGGAACTATAATTCACCCCTCCACTTT
TRBV5-4	few	TRBJ1-4	-	CASSLEGDGEKLFF	TGTGCCAGCAGCTTGGAAGGGGACGGTGAAAAACTGTTTTTT
TRBV4-2	-	TRBJ2-5	-	CASSQDEGGGGPKTQYF	TGTGCCAGCAGCCAAGATGAAGGTGGGGGGGGCCCCAAGACCCAGTACTTC
TRBV9	few	TRBJ1-2	-	CASSVATGSKGGYGYTF	TGTGCCAGCAGCGTAGCTACGGGCAGCAAGGGGGGGTATGGCTACACCTTC
TRBV4-1	few	TRBJ2-1	-	CASSQDEPLYNEQFF	TGCGCCAGCAGCCAAGATGAGCCCTTATACAATGAGCAGTTCTTC
TRBV5-1	few	TRBJ2-5	TRBD1	CASSLPRGQGARTETQYF	TGCGCCAGCAGCTTACCTCGGGGACAGGGGGCCCGTACGGAGACCCAGTACTTC
TRBV20-1	-	TRBJ2-3	TRBD2	CSLGERGYTDTQYF	TGCAGTCTAGGGGAGCGGGGGTACACAGATACGCAGTATTTT
TRBV14	many	TRBJ2-5	-	CASSQLITETQYF	TGTGCCAGCAGCCAACTAATAACAGAGACCCAGTACTTC
TRBV4-1	-	TRBJ1-1	TRBD1	CASSHRTGGMNTEAFF	TGCGCCAGCAGCCATCGTACAGGGGGTATGAACACTGAAGCTTTCTTT
TRBV3-1	many	TRBJ2-6	-	CASSQTSGGNGANVLTF	TGTGCCAGCAGCCAGACCTCTGGGGGGAATGGGGCCAACGTCCTGACTTTC